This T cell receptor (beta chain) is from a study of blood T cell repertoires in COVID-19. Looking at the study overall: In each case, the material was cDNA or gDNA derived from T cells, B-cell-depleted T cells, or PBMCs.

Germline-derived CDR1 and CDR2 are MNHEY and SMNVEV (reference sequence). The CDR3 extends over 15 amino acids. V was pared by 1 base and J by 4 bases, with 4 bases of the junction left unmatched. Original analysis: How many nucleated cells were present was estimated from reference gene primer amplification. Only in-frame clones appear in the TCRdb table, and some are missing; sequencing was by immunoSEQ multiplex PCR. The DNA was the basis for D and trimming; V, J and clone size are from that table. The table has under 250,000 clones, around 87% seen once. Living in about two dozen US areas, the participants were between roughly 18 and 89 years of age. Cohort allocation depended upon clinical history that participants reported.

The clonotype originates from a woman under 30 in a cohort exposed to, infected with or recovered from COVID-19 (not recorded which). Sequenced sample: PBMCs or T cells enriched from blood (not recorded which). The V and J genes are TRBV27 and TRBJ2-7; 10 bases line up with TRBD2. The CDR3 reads CASSLFSSGSYEQYF. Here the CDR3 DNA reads TGTGCCAGCAGTTTATTTTCTAGCGGGAGTTACGAGCAGTACTTC.